This is a list of T cell receptor beta chains from one sample in a study of OX40 agonist ivuxolimab in advanced cancers. Assay used: immunoSEQ multiplex PCR; TCRdb lists only in-frame clones, some missing. This sample yields around 60,000 clones, of which 86% are seen a single time; around 0.99% belongs to the top ten. The sequences come from CD4+ or CD8+ T cells sorted from blood, collected in a trial of the OX40 agonist ivuxolimab. These receptors all come from an adult with an advanced solid tumor such as melanoma, head and neck, liver or kidney cancer. CDR3s leave out the opening cysteine and the closing phenylalanine or tryptophan.

v_gene,CDR3aa
TRBV5-6,ASSLGLAGARNEQF
TRBV5-6,ASSFFSGVHYGYT
TRBV4-2,ASSQDWGNQPQH
TRBV2,ASSKGDTGNQPQH
TRBV2,ASRVDRGSYEQY
TRBV2,ASSERTGLSYEQY
TRBV6-1,ASRTEGNTIY
TRBV6-5,ASSSPGQGNAEAF
TRBV7-2,ASSHGLAGGQDEQF
TRBV11-3,ASTNITAGPFHSNQPQH
TRBV5-6,ASSPSRDRQETQY
TRBV5-3,ARSFHRGLAGNTDTQY
TRBV11-2,ASSLRQGSRNTEAF
TRBV13,ASSPDRGGEQY
TRBV11-2,ASSRTRVMSDTQY
TRBV16,ASSQSVTSNQPQH
TRBV5-4,ASSLETGVQNIQY
TRBV11-1,ASSLRRRQSTDTQY
TRBV7-9,ASSPGQNYGYT
TRBV6-1,ASIRTDSFNYGYT
TRBV12-5,ASGPQDSLGHQPQH
TRBV9,ASSPHRSQETQY
TRBV19,ASSIRGTSTGELF
TRBV5-6,ASSLGWGTEAF
TRBV5-1,ASSLEYQIGCT
TRBV18,ASSLVGAGEAYEQY
TRBV5-1,ASSWGQNTEAF
TRBV2,ASSEALDTEAF
TRBV4-1,ASSQAARGRVDQPQH
TRBV14,ASSLIDRRDGYT
TRBV7-5,VRSLGEGQGVNKTNEKLF
TRBV2,ASPRGVLKTEAF
TRBV5-6,ASRRLDRVANGELF
TRBV7-9,ASSLGFGLPVGELF
TRBV30,AWIHGVGGNTEAF
TRBV6-1,ASTQLAGGFNEQF
TRBV18,ASSFGQGVEQY
TRBV19,ASKDSQAGANVLT
TRBV2,ASNDRISNQPQH
TRBV4-1,ASSQTGAGNEKLF
TRBV5-1,ASNMMGRGASTDTQY
TRBV5-4,ASSFPPDTQY
TRBV30,ASAASMYTEAF
TRBV5-1,ASSTPGDRGLTDTQY
TRBV2,ASSVLTGGTGNIQY
TRBV6-5,ASSYLGANYGYT
TRBV30,AWSPGVGGYT
TRBV7-8,ASSLDPDSYEQY
TRBV29-1,SGTLGLEYEQY
TRBV28,ASRLEGHGNQPQH
TRBV5-6,ASSSVRGPSYEQY
TRBV30,AWSGTGGIVEQY
TRBV4-1,ASSQEGSGGYNEQF
TRBV2,ASSGYLSLGTQY
TRBV4-1,ASSPTEGVGEAF
TRBV7-2,ASSIRDRSSYNEQF
TRBV7-8,ASSFSAGNYEQY
TRBV19,ASSILTEAF
TRBV18,ASSPRQGRNQPQH
TRBV4-1,ASSQNRQGAYGYT